The rows below give T cell receptor beta chains drawn from one sample of a study of resident and recirculating memory T cells in vitiligo. Sequencing was performed with immunoSEQ multiplex PCR; in TCRdb, only in-frame clones are kept and a portion is missing. Among roughly 40,000 clones listed, about 93% were seen once. Sequenced input: blood. Receptors were obtained from a male donor with vitiligo. CDR3s include the opening cysteine and the closing phenylalanine or tryptophan. Fields, in order: clone size, CDR3 length, J gene, V gene, CDR3 protein. Size is omitted from some rows. Given values are once, few, many or a class for expanded clones.

. 13 TRBJ1-5 TRBV27 CASRRGVSQPQHF
. 14 TRBJ2-2 TRBV27 CASSWTANTGELFF
. 13 TRBJ2-7 TRBV7-9 CASSSDKIYEQYF
. 18 TRBJ2-2 TRBV7-7 CASSPVPGTSSNTGELFF
. 13 TRBJ2-7 TRBV27 CAPWTGGFHEQYF
. 14 TRBJ2-3 TRBV19 CASSPGPQSNTQYF
once 14 TRBJ2-7 TRBV11-3 CASSFQGGSYEQYF
once 14 TRBJ2-1 TRBV30 CAWKKAGGRYEQFF
. 15 TRBJ2-5 TRBV7-3 CASSLSGQGAETQYF
. 15 TRBJ2-7 TRBV5-8 CASSLGNRGSGEQYF
. 17 TRBJ2-5 TRBV7-2 CASSPHPGTGFFETQYF
. 14 TRBJ1-2 TRBV6-5 CASSYGDRGYGYTF
. 13 TRBJ2-1 TRBV29-1 CSVWSTRGGEQFF
. 16 TRBJ2-1 TRBV7-3 CASSKRAGAGSDEQFF
. 19 TRBJ2-1 TRBV4-3 CASSQGVAGTFSSYNEQFF
few 15 TRBJ2-3 TRBV6-4 CASSDSSGGADTQYF
. 13 TRBJ2-3 TRBV5-1 CASSLGGPDTQYF
. 12 TRBJ1-1 TRBV7-9 CASSRVNTEAFF
. 14 TRBJ2-7 TRBV10-3 CAISRQGTTYEQYF
. 16 TRBJ2-5 TRBV29-1 CSVNRDKSLVQETQYF
. 21 TRBJ1-2 TRBV15 CATSRDLGVVGTPIYYGGYTF
. 16 TRBJ2-3 TRBV30 CAWSNRRGQVTDTQYF
. 16 TRBJ2-3 TRBV5-1 CASRMETGANTDTQYF
. 16 TRBJ2-3 TRBV19 CASSPRTSGGADTQYF
. 16 TRBJ2-7 TRBV7-6 CASSLARQGQSKEQYF
. 15 TRBJ1-1 TRBV6-6 CASSPGQVGFAEAFF
. 15 TRBJ2-5 TRBV5-4 CASSSLAGGQETQYF
once 14 TRBJ1-5 TRBV27 CASSPRTGSQPQHF
. 15 TRBJ2-3 TRBV19 CASSISTTSTDTQYF
. 13 TRBJ1-1 TRBV30 CAWSVSLGGEAFF
. 13 TRBJ2-1 TRBV18 CASSLGRHNEQFF
once 15 TRBJ2-5 TRBV6-5 CASSYTRLVEETQYF
once 15 TRBJ2-7 TRBV7-6 CASSLLAGGSYEQYF
. 15 TRBJ2-7 TRBV6-5 CASLSTQETPYEQYF
. 15 TRBJ2-7 TRBV10-2 CASRLAGDSSYEQYF
. 16 TRBJ2-1 TRBV9 CASSLTSGGTYNEQFF
. 16 TRBJ2-1 TRBV15 CATSRATERGYNEQFF
. 16 TRBJ2-3 TRBV27 CASSPTVGASTDTQYF
. 13 TRBJ1-3 TRBV25-1 CAISGGIGNTIYF
. 15 TRBJ2-5 TRBV18 CASSLQGANQETQYF
. 11 TRBJ1-5 TRBV5-6 CASSSNQPQHF
once 16 TRBJ2-2 TRBV28 CASSLWASGGTGELFF
. 16 TRBJ1-3 TRBV6-1 CASSGKSGTRLDTIYF
. 19 TRBJ2-7 TRBV23-1 CASSDPHPPRGSLWYEQYF
. 12 TRBJ1-1 TRBV27 CASSFYGGEAFF
. 14 TRBJ2-6 TRBV4-1 CASSLSSGANVLTF
. 14 TRBJ1-5 TRBV19 CASSIGQGGQPQHF
. 13 TRBJ2-5 TRBV9 CASSVRGQETQYF